This TCR beta chain was observed in a study of CD8+CD57+ T cells in acquired aplastic anemia. Whole-study context: Among healthy donors, CD4+ cells averaged roughly 9.9 million reads. General observations from the study: A significant difference in CD8+ Simpson's diversity between patients and controls was not found.

Germline V gene data show CDR1 as LNHDA and CDR2 as SQIVND (reference sequence). Trimming stripped 3 bases from V and 3 bases from J, with 10 bases between. The CDR3 is 14 residues long. Genomic DNA templated the TCR beta VDJ and CDR3 profiling. TCRdb called the reads again in MiXCR, with one record for every CDR3 protein. This repertoire shows around 170,000 distinct CDR3 sequences, about half found once; its top ten account for under 3.5%. This clonotype was counted many times. Its specificity is unknown. The sequence was obtained from a human donor in good health. This chain uses TRBV19 with TRBJ2-3, with a tentative D call TRBD2 (7 bases). Sequencing input: sorted CD4+, CD8+, or CD8+CD57+ T cells (not recorded which) from PBMCs. CDR3 nucleotide sequence: TGTGCCAGTAGTATTGCGGGGGCAACAGATACGCAGTATTTT. It is translated as CASSIAGATDTQYF.